Below are 30 T cell receptor beta chains sequenced from a single sample in a study of blood T cell repertoires in COVID-19. Sequencing was performed with immunoSEQ multiplex PCR; in TCRdb, only in-frame clones are kept and a portion is missing. The sample carries 400,000 to 450,000 clones, roughly 91% recorded once. The sample taken for sequencing was PBMCs or T cells enriched from blood (not recorded which). The receptors were sampled from a man younger than 35 who had recovered from COVID-19.

The chain combines TRBV11-2 with TRBJ2-3; no reliable D call. The germline V gene has CDR1 SGHAT and CDR2 FQNNGV. Trimming pared 0 bases from V and 6 bases from J, leaving 4 bases between. This CDR3 has 12 amino acids. The CDR3 spells CASSLDRDTQYF. CDR3 DNA sequence: TGTGCCAGCAGCTTAGATCGGGATACGCAGTATTTT.

The J gene is TRBJ1-2, the V gene TRBV19, with D tentatively TRBD1 (6 bases). V was cut by 1 base and J by 0 bases, with 12 bases left in between. The CDR3 contains 16 residues. Per germline, CDR1 LNHDA and CDR2 SQIVND (reference sequence). The chain's CDR3 is CASSIGSAGANYGYTF. CDR3 coding DNA: TGTGCCAGTAGTATAGGTTCGGCAGGGGCTAACTATGGCTACACCTTC.

The chain combines TRBV9 with TRBJ1-5; no reliable D call. V was trimmed by 3 bases and J by 0 bases, leaving 10 bases between them. Germline V gene data show CDR1 as SGDLS and CDR2 as YYNGEE. The CDR3 totals 15 residues. CDR3 coding DNA: TGTGCCAGCAGCGCGTCAGGAGGTAGCAATCAGCCCCAGCATTTT. Its translation: CASSASGGSNQPQHF.

The CDR3 sequence: CATSGGLTQETQYF. In DNA form, the CDR3 reads TGTGCCACCAGTGGGGGACTTACCCAAGAGACCCAGTACTTC. The chain recombines TRBV24-1 with TRBJ2-5; tentative D call: TRBD2 (6 bases). Germline V CDR1 and CDR2: KGHDR, SFDVKD. V dropped 5 bases and J dropped 1 base, with 10 bases sitting between them. The CDR3 totals 14 residues.

The chain has TRBV5-4 and TRBJ1-1; D remains unclear. Trimming took off 5 bases at V and 0 bases at J, with 5 bases between the two ends. Germline lookup yields CDR1 SGHNT and CDR2 YYREEE (reference sequence). The CDR3 is made up of 12 amino acids. Here the CDR3 DNA reads TGTGCCAGCAGTGTATTGAACACTGAAGCTTTCTTT. This sequence encodes CASSVLNTEAFF.

The chain links TRBV19 to TRBJ1-5; D gene uncertain. V gave up 3 bases and J gave up 3 bases, with 3 bases separating them. Per the germline V gene, CDR1 is LNHDA and CDR2 is SQIVND (reference sequence). This CDR3 has 12 residues. CDR3 sequence (DNA): TGTGCCAGTAGTATTTACAATCAGCCCCAGCATTTT. Its translation: CASSIYNQPQHF.

The chain uses TRBV6-5 and TRBJ2-1; tentative D call: TRBD2 (6 bases). Germline V gene sequence: CDR1 MNHEY, CDR2 SVGAGI. V was pared by 7 bases and J by 3 bases, with 13 bases between. This CDR3 contains 14 residues. The CDR3 DNA sequence: TGTGCCAGCAACCGGAGACTAGACTACAATGAGCAGTTCTTC. It codes for CASNRRLDYNEQFF.

This rearrangement joins TRBV5-1 to TRBJ2-5; TRBD1 matches 9 bases. This CDR3 comprises 14 residues. V lost 6 bases and J lost 7; bases outside the gene matches: 10. CDR1 and CDR2 (germline): SGHRS, YFSETQ. The CDR3 nucleotides read TGCGCCAGCACCCGGACAGGGGACTGGTGGACCCAGTACTTC. This codes for CASTRTGDWWTQYF.

The V and J genes are TRBV7-3 and TRBJ2-7; possibly TRBD1 for D (6 bases). Germline lookup yields CDR1 SGHTA and CDR2 FQGTGA. CDR3 length equals 14 residues. The germline V and J ends were trimmed by 6 bases and 2 bases, with 14 bases remaining between them. CDR3 in DNA: TGTGCCAGCAGTCCTCGGACAGTCACCTACGAGCAGTACTTC. This gives the protein CASSPRTVTYEQYF.

V is TRBV3-1 (or the pseudogene TRBV3-2) and J is TRBJ2-7, with 8 bases aligning to TRBD1. Losses at the gene ends were 4 bases for V and 3 bases for J; bases not matched to a gene: 2. Per germline, CDR1 LGHDT and CDR2 YNNKEL (reference sequence). The CDR3 length is 13 residues. The CDR3 DNA follows: TGTGCCAGCAGCCTGGGGACAGGCTACGAGCAGTACTTC. Its translation is CASSLGTGYEQYF.

The genes are TRBV9 and TRBJ2-3; 9 nucleotides align to TRBD2. The CDR3 sequence is 16 residues long. Unmatched junction bases numbered 7, after V lost 0 bases and J lost 5 bases. The germline V gene encodes CDR1 SGDLS and CDR2 YYNGEE. CDR3 nucleotide sequence: TGTGCCAGCAGCGTAGCCGCGGGAGGGCCCGGAGATACGCAGTATTTT. This encodes CASSVAAGGPGDTQYF.

V and J are TRBV5-1 and TRBJ1-3, with D possibly being TRBD1 (5 bases). Trimming removed 3 bases from V and 1 base from J, with 17 bases in between. Germline V gives CDR1 SGHRS, CDR2 YFSETQ. The CDR3 has 17 amino acids. CDR3 in DNA: TGCGCCAGCAGCTCGGATCCAGGGACTACTTCTGGAAACACCATATATTTT. Protein product: CASSSDPGTTSGNTIYF.

The CDR3 DNA sequence: TGTGCCAGCAGTACCCAGACAGGGGGAGCTGAAAAACTGTTTTTT. This gives the protein CASSTQTGGAEKLFF. The J gene is TRBJ1-4, the V gene TRBV28; 9 positions agree with TRBD1. This CDR3 is 15 amino acids long. Per germline, CDR1 MDHEN and CDR2 SYDVKM. With 5 bases clipped from V and 7 bases from J, the junction kept 8 bases outside the gene matches.

The rearrangement links TRBV6-5 to TRBJ1-6, with D unresolved. Germline V gives CDR1 MNHEY, CDR2 SVGAGI. This CDR3 comprises 14 residues. The V and J ends lost 8 bases and 4 bases respectively, with 12 bases between them. The CDR3 DNA is TGTGCCAGCGGAGAACCAAGGTATAATTCACCCCTCCACTTT. It yields the protein CASGEPRYNSPLHF.

The rearrangement uses TRBV10-3 and TRBJ2-1, with TRBD2 matching over 8 bases. Trimming at V came to 0 bases and at J to 0 bases, leaving 7 bases not matched to a gene. The CDR3 length is 18 residues. The germline gives CDR1 ENHRY, CDR2 SYGVKD. CDR3 sequence reads: CAISESGLGGSSYNEQFF. The CDR3 DNA sequence: TGTGCCATCAGTGAGTCGGGACTAGGGGGGAGCTCCTACAATGAGCAGTTCTTC.

CDR3 region: CATSVSQGAGQPQHF. CDR3 nucleotide sequence: TGTGCCACCAGCGTATCACAGGGGGCTGGTCAGCCCCAGCATTTT. This chain joins TRBV15 and TRBJ1-5; 9 nucleotides agree with TRBD1. V shed 5 bases and J 6 bases; nucleotides not matched to a gene: 8. The CDR3 sequence is 15 residues long. Germline values: CDR1 LNHNV, CDR2 YYDKDF (reference sequence). Looking up the rest from reference TRBV15 and TRBJ1-5 gives the full variable domain: DAMVIQNPRYQVTQFGKPVTLSCSQTLNHNVMYWYQQKSSQAPKLLFHYYDKDFNNEADTPDNFQSRRPNTSFCFLDIRSPGLGDTAMYLCATSVSQGAGQPQHFGDGTRLSIL.

This sequence joins TRBV7-2 and TRBJ2-2, with unresolved D. Between the trimmed V and J ends, which lost 2 bases and 3 bases, there was a span of 4 bases. Germline V gene lookup returns CDR1 SGHTA and CDR2 FQGNSA. The CDR3 is 13 amino acids. The CDR3 region is CASSLPDTGELFF. Written as DNA, the CDR3 is TGTGCCAGCAGCTTACCCGACACCGGGGAGCTGTTTTTT.

The chain employs TRBV7-9 and TRBJ1-2, with D perhaps TRBD1 (5 bases). This CDR3 has 15 residues. Trimming removed 5 bases from V and 1 base from J, with 14 bases in between. Germline lookup yields CDR1 SEHNR and CDR2 FQNEAQ (reference sequence). The CDR3 here is CASSHAGRFNYGYTF. The CDR3 DNA is TGTGCCAGCAGCCACGCAGGGAGGTTTAACTATGGCTACACCTTC.

The CDR3 protein is CSARSGGAGEQYF. The CDR3 DNA reads as TGCAGCGCAAGAAGCGGGGGGGCTGGCGAGCAGTACTTC. The V and J genes are TRBV29-1 and TRBJ2-7, with 10 nucleotides matching TRBD2. Germline CDR1 SQVTM, CDR2 ANQGSEA. The CDR3 totals 13 residues. The V and J ends lost 7 bases and 6 bases, in that order; junction bases with no gene match: 9.

The genes are TRBV4-2 and TRBJ2-1, with 7 bases fitting TRBD2. The CDR3 runs 22 residues. J lost 6 bases, V lost 3 bases, and 29 bases had no gene match. Germline loops: CDR1 LGHNA, CDR2 YNFKEQ. The CDR3 protein is CASSHQYRDHGRGLAVSNEQFF. The CDR3 nucleotides read TGTGCCAGCAGCCACCAGTACCGGGACCATGGGCGTGGGCTAGCGGTAAGCAATGAGCAGTTCTTC.

The chain carries TRBV28 and TRBJ1-5, with D hard to call. The ends were cut back, 1 base at V and 7 bases at J, with 5 bases in the middle. Germline CDR1 is MDHEN and CDR2 is SYDVKM. The CDR3 sequence is 12 residues long. CDR3 protein: CASSLSLQPQHF. DNA of the CDR3: TGTGCCAGCAGTTTATCTTTACAGCCCCAGCATTTT.

The CDR3 protein is CASSPGPSGGYTF. CDR3 nucleotides: TGTGCCAGCAGCCCTGGACCTAGCGGGGGCTACACCTTC. The chain uses TRBV11-3 and TRBJ1-2, with D uncertain. The CDR3 contains 13 residues. CDR1 is SGHNT, CDR2 YENEEA, per germline. V was trimmed by 5 bases and J by 8 bases, leaving 15 bases between them.

The rearrangement links TRBV27 to TRBJ2-2; possibly TRBD1 for D (6 bases). CDR1 and CDR2 from the germline V gene are MNHEY and SMNVEV (reference sequence). This CDR3 comprises 13 residues. Deletions cut 5 bases from V and 6 bases from J, with 10 bases between. CDR3 residues: CASSPQGPGELFF. The CDR3, as DNA: TGTGCCAGCAGTCCACAGGGACCCGGGGAGCTGTTTTTT.

The chain uses TRBV27 and TRBJ2-7; 7 nucleotides agree with TRBD1. This CDR3 is built from 14 residues. V lost 3 bases to trimming and J lost 5 bases; unmatched junction nucleotides: 7. CDR1 MNHEY and CDR2 SMNVEV come from the germline V gene (reference sequence). In DNA, the CDR3 is TGTGCCAGCAGTTTTAGGGGGCGATACCACGAGCAGTACTTC. It codes for CASSFRGRYHEQYF.

The gene calls are TRBV13 and TRBJ2-7; TRBD2 is a possible D gene (6 bases). Germline assignment: CDR1 PRHDT and CDR2 FYEKMQ (reference sequence). V was trimmed by 7 bases and J by 5 bases, leaving 18 bases between them. This CDR3 spans 14 amino acids. The CDR3, as DNA: TGTGCCAGCACCCGACTAGAGGAGTTGGACGAGCAGTACTTC. It specifies CASTRLEELDEQYF.

The chain employs TRBV6-1 and TRBJ1-1; 7 positions match TRBD1. There are 13 residues in the CDR3. Germline CDR1 is MNHNS and CDR2 is SASEGT. Trimming removed 0 bases from V and 8 bases from J; junction bases left unmatched: 3. The CDR3 sequence: CASSEALGQEAFF. As DNA, the CDR3 is TGTGCCAGCAGTGAAGCGCTGGGACAGGAAGCTTTCTTT.

The genes are TRBV9 and TRBJ2-7; weak D call: TRBD1 (5 bases). The CDR3 has 15 residues. Germline V gene data show CDR1 as SGDLS and CDR2 as YYNGEE. V was cut by 0 bases and J by 3 bases, with 13 bases left in between. CDR3 coding DNA: TGTGCCAGCAGCGTAGCCAGCGACAGAAACTACGAGCAGTACTTC. It codes for CASSVASDRNYEQYF.

V gene TRBV5-6 combines with J gene TRBJ1-4, with D tentatively TRBD1 (5 bases). V lost 1 base, J lost 8 bases, and 9 bases lay in between. CDR3 length equals 13 residues. Germline V gene sequence: CDR1 SGHDT, CDR2 YYEEEE. In DNA, the CDR3 is TGTGCCAGCAGCTTGTCCAGGGTGGAAAAACTGTTTTTT. It encodes CASSLSRVEKLFF.

The V and J genes are TRBV7-9 and TRBJ2-7; D gene ambiguous. CDR1 is SEHNR and CDR2 is FQNEAQ in the germline V gene (reference sequence). The CDR3 loop spans 13 amino acids. With 6 bases removed from V and 0 bases from J, the gap between germline ends came to 9 bases. CDR3 bases: TGTGCCAGCAGTCCCGGTGCCTCCTACGAGCAGTACTTC. Its protein is CASSPGASYEQYF.

This chain connects TRBV3-1 (or the pseudogene TRBV3-2) to TRBJ1-6; 9 nucleotides match TRBD1. The trim removed 3 bases at V and 8 bases at J, leaving 2 bases unmatched. In germline, CDR1 is LGHDT, CDR2 YNNKEL (reference sequence). The CDR3 consists of 14 residues. The CDR3 region is CASSHRQGDSPLHF. The CDR3 DNA sequence: TGTGCCAGCAGCCACAGACAGGGGGATTCACCCCTCCACTTT.